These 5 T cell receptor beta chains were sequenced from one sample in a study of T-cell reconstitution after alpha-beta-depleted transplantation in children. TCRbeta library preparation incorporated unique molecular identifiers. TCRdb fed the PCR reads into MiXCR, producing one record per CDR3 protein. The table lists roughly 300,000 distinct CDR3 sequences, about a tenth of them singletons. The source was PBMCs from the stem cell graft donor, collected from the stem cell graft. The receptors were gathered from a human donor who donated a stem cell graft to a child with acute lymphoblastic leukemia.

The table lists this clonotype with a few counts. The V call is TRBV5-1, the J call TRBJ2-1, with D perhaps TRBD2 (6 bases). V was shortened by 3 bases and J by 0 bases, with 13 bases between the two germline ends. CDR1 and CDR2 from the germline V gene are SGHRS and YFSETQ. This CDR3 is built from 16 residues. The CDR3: CASSWLYSGSYNEQFF. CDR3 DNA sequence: TGCGCCAGCAGCTGGCTCTATAGCGGCTCCTACAATGAGCAGTTCTTC.

As DNA, the CDR3 is TGCAGCGTTCAAGGTTGGGGCGCCGAGCAGTACTTC. It codes for CSVQGWGAEQYF. The J gene is TRBJ2-7, the V gene TRBV29-1; the D gene is possibly TRBD1 (5 bases). V was clipped by 5 bases and J by 6 bases, with 14 bases between them. The CDR3 covers 12 residues. CDR1 SQVTM and CDR2 ANQGSEA come from the germline V gene.

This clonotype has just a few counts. CDR3 residues: CASSVSTSGRDEQFF. CDR3 sequence (DNA): TGTGCCAGCAGCGTATCTACTAGCGGTCGTGATGAGCAGTTCTTC. This sequence joins TRBV7-9 and TRBJ2-1; 8 positions agree with TRBD2. The junction had 11 bases not matched to a gene; V was cut back by 5 bases and J by 8 bases. This CDR3 region has 15 residues. Germline CDR1 reads SEHNR; CDR2 reads FQNEAQ (reference sequence).

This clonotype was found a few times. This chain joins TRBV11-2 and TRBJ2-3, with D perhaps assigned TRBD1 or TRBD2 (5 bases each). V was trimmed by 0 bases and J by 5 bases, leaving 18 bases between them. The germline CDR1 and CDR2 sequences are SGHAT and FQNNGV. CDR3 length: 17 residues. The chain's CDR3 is CASSLDRFGGLVDTQYF. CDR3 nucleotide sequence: TGTGCCAGCAGCTTAGATCGGTTTGGGGGTTTGGTAGATACGCAGTATTTT.

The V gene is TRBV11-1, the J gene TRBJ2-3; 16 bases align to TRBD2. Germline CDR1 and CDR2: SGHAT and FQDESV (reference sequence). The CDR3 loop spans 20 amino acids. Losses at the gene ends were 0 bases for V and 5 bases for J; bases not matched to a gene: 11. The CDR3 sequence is CASSLAVPGLAGGPEDTQYF. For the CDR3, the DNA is TGTGCCAGCAGCTTAGCGGTCCCGGGACTAGCGGGAGGGCCAGAAGATACGCAGTATTTT. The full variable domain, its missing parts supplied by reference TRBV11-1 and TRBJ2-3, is EAEVAQSPRYKITEKSQAVAFWCDPISGHATLYWYRQILGQGPELLVQFQDESVVDDSQLPKDRFSAERLKGVDSTLKIQPAELGDSAMYLCASSLAVPGLAGGPEDTQYFGPGTRLTVL.